This T cell receptor beta chain was found in a study of blood T cell repertoires in COVID-19. V shed 4 bases and J 4 bases; nucleotides not matched to a gene: 13. CDR3 length: 16 amino acids. The V gene's germline CDR1 is SGHDT and CDR2 YYEEEE. TCRdb's copy holds only in-frame clones and misses some; the assay was immunoSEQ multiplex PCR. This table has a few hundred thousand clones, around nine tenths appearing once. The rearrangement joins TRBV5-6 to TRBJ2-7; 8 bases map to TRBD1. Sample: peripheral blood. The sequence came from a woman between 40 and 50 years old who had recovered from COVID-19. The CDR3 nucleotides read TGTGCCAGCAGCGGATCGATAGGACAGGGTCGGTACGAGCAGTACTTC. Protein sequence: CASSGSIGQGRYEQYF.